This paragraph reports one T cell receptor beta chain. The sample is drawn from a study of control samples from healthy donors and cancer patients. The method was immunoSEQ multiplex PCR; TCRdb's version includes in-frame clones alone and lacks a portion of them. The sample shows about 34,000 clones, approximately 86% of them seen only once. There are 14 residues in the CDR3. The germline V gene has CDR1 MDHEN and CDR2 SYDVKM. V was trimmed by 5 bases and J by 7 bases, leaving 18 bases between them. V is TRBV28 and J is TRBJ2-7; tentatively, D is TRBD1 (6 bases). Source material: PBMCs. The receptor comes from a middle-aged woman with lung cancer. In DNA form, the CDR3 reads TGTGCCAGCAGTGGCCCGGACAGACCTAGAGAGCAGTACTTC. Encoded protein: CASSGPDRPREQYF.